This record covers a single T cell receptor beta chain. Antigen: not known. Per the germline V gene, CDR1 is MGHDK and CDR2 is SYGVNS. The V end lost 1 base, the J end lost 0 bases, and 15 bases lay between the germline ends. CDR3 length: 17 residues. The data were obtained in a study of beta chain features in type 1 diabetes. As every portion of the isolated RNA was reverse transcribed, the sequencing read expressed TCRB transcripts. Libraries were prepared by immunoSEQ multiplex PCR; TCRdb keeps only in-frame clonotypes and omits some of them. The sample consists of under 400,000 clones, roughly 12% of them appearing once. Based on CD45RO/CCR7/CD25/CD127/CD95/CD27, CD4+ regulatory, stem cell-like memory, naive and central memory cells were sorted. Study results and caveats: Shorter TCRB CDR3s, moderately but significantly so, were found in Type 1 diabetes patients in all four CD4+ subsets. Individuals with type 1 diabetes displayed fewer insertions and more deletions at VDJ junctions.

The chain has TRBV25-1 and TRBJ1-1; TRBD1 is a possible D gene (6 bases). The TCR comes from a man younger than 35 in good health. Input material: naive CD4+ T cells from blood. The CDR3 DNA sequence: TGTGCCAGCAGTGAATGGGGGGGGCGCCGGATGAACACTGAAGCTTTCTTT. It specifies CASSEWGGRRMNTEAFF.